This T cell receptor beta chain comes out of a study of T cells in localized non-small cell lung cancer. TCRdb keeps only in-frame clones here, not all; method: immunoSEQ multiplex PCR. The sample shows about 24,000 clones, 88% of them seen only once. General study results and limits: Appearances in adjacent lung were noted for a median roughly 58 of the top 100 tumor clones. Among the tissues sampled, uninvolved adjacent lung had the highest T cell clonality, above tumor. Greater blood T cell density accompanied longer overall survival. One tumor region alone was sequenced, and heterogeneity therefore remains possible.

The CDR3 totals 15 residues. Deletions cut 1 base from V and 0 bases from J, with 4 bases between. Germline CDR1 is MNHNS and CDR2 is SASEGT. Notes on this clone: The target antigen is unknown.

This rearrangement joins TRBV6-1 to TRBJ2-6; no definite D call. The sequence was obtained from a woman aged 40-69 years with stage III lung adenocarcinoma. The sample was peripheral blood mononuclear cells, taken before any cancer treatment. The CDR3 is CASSEGGSGANVLTF. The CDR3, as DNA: TGTGCCAGCAGTGAAGGGGGCTCTGGGGCCAACGTCCTGACTTTC.